The rows below give T cell receptor beta chains drawn from one sample of a study of blood T cell repertoires in COVID-19. TCRdb keeps only in-frame clones here, not all; method: immunoSEQ multiplex PCR. Of under 250,000 clones in the sample, roughly 80% were seen once. Sequenced sample: peripheral blood. All receptors derive from a woman aged 55-69 years with active or convalescent COVID-19. The CDR3 runs from the conserved cysteine through the conserved F or W.

J gene	V gene	CDR3 protein
TRBJ2-7	TRBV11-2	CASSLDNASGQDEQYF
TRBJ1-1	TRBV2	CASSRTGVDTEAFF
TRBJ2-2	TRBV15	CATSRGGAGTGELFF
TRBJ1-3	TRBV2	CASRTVPFSGNTIYF
TRBJ1-1	TRBV16	CASSQFGRGTEAFF
TRBJ2-5	TRBV10-1	CASSERQGGETQYF
TRBJ1-2	TRBV5-1	CASSWDRGPYGYTF
TRBJ2-2	TRBV19	CASSTTSGGAYGELFF
TRBJ2-2	TRBV7-3	CASSFSGSGTGELFF
TRBJ1-6	TRBV5-6	CASSFLDSNSPLHF
TRBJ1-2	TRBV12-5	CASGLDLGPGYTF